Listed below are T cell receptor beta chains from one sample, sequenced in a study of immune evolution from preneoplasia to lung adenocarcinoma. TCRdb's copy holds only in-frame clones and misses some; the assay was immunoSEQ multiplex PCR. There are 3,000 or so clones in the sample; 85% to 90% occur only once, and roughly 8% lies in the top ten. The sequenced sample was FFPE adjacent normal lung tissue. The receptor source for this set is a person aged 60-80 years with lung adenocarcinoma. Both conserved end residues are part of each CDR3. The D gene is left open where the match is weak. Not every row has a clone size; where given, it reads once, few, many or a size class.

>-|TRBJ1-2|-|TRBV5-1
TGCGCCAGCAGCGGGGAGGCAGCATGGGGCTACACCTTC
CASSGEAAWGYTF
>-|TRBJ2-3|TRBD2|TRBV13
TGTGCCAGCAGCTTAGCGAGCGGGGGCTATTCCACAGATACGCAGTATTTT
CASSLASGGYSTDTQYF
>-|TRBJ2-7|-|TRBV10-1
TGCGCCAAGAGCTACGAGCAGTACTTC
CAKSYEQYF
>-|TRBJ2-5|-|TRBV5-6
TGTGCCAGCAGCTTGACGGGCCTGGAGACCCAGTACTTC
CASSLTGLETQYF
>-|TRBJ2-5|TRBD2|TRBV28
TGTGCCAGCAGCCCCATGGGACTAGCGAAAGAGACCCAGTACTTC
CASSPMGLAKETQYF
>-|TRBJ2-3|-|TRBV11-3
TGTGCCAGCAGCTTGACAGGTTTCACAGATACGCAGTATTTT
CASSLTGFTDTQYF
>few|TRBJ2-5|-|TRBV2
TGTGCCAGCAGTGGGTGGGAGGGGGCCGGTGAGACCCAGTACTTC
CASSGWEGAGETQYF
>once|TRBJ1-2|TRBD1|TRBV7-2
TGTGCCAGCGGGACAGGGATAGTTATACATGGCTACACCTTC
CASGTGIVIHGYTF
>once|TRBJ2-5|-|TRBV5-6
TGTGCCAGCAGCACCTTCGCGTCTGAACCCGCGGGAAACTTC
CASSTFASEPAGNF
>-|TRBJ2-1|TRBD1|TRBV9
TGTGCCAGCAGCGTAGGAGGGACAGTCCCCTACAATGAGCAGTTCTTC
CASSVGGTVPYNEQFF
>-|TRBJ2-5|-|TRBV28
TGTGCCAGCAGTCGGACAGTACAAGAGACCCAGTACTTC
CASSRTVQETQYF
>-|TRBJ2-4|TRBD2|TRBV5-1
TGCGCCAGCAGCTTGTCCCCGGGACTAGCGGGGGAAAACATTCAGTACTTC
CASSLSPGLAGENIQYF
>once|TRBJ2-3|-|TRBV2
TGTGCCAGCAACATGGGGGGGCCGAGCACAGATACGCAGTATTTT
CASNMGGPSTDTQYF
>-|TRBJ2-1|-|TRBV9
TGTGCCAGCAGCGTAGTAGGTGGGGCCGGGTTACATGAGCAGTTCTTC
CASSVVGGAGLHEQFF
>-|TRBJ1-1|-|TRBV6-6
TGTGCCAGCAGTCCTGGTTCTGAAGCTTTCTTT
CASSPGSEAFF